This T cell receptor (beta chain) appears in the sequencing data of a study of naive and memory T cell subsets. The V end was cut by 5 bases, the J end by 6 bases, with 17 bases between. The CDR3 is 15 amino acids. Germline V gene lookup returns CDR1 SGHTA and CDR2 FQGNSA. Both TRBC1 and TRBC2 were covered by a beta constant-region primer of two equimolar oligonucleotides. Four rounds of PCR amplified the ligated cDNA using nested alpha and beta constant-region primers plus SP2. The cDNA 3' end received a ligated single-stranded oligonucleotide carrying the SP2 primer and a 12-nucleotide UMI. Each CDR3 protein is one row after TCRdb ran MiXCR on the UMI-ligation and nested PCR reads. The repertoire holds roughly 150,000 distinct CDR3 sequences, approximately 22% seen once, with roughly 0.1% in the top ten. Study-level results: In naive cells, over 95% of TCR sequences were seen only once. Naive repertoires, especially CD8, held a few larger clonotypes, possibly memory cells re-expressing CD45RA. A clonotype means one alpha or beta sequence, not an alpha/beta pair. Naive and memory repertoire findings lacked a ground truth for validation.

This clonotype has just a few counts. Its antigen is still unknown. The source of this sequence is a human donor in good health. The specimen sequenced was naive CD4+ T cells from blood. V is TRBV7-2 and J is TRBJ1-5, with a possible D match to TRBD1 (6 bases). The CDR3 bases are TGTGCCAGCAGCATCTGGACAGATGCGGGTCAGCCCCAGCATTTT. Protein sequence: CASSIWTDAGQPQHF.